The source of this T cell receptor (beta chain) is a study of CD8 T cells in ankylosing spondylitis. Study conclusions and caveats: Ankylosing spondylitis blood seemed to carry a telltale TCR beta motif made of several highly homologous variants.

TCRdb independently ran MiXCR on the 5' RACE reads; one entry per CDR3 protein. The repertoire holds about 220,000 distinct CDR3 sequences, around 7.9% seen once, with 11% to 15% in the top ten. Notes on this clonotype: Its antigen is not known.

Between the trimmed V and J ends, which lost 1 base and 2 bases, there was a span of 9 bases. Looked up from germline, CDR1 is SGHAT and CDR2 is FQNNGV. CDR3 length: 14 amino acids. This sequence joins TRBV11-2 and TRBJ2-7, with D perhaps TRBD2 (5 bases). Input material: blood, either unsorted or a sorted T cell fraction (not recorded which). The TCR originated in a male donor with ankylosing spondylitis. CDR3 region: CASSLVGSPYEQYF. DNA for the CDR3: TGTGCCAGCAGCTTAGTAGGGAGCCCCTACGAGCAGTACTTC.